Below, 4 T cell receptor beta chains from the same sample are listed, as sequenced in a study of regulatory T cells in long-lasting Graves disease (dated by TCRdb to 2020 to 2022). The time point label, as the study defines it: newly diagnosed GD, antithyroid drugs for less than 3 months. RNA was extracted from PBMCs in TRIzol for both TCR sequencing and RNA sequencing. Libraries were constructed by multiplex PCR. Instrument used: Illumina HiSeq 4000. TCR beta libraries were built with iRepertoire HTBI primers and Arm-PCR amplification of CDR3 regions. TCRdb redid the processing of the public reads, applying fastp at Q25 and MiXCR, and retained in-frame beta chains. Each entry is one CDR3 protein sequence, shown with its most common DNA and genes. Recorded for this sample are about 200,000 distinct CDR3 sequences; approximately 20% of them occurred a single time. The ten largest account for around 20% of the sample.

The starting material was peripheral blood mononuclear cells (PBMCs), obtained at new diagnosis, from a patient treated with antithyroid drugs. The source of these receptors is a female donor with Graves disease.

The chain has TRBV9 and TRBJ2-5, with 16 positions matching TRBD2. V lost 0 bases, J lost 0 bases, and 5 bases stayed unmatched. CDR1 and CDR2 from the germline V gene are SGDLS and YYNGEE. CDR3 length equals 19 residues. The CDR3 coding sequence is TGTGCCAGCAGCGTAGAGGGGACTAGCGGGAGGGGGTACCAAGAGACCCAGTACTTC. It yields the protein CASSVEGTSGRGYQETQYF.

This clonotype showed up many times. The DNA of the CDR3 is TGTGCCACCAGTGATCCGAGGGACGGACGCTCCTACGAGCAGTACTTC. Translated, it gives CATSDPRDGRSYEQYF. The chain employs TRBV24-1 and TRBJ2-7; possibly TRBD1 or TRBD2 for D (5 bases each). This CDR3 spans 16 amino acids. Trimming removed 3 bases from V and 0 bases from J, with 14 bases in between. CDR1 is KGHDR and CDR2 is SFDVKD in the germline V gene.

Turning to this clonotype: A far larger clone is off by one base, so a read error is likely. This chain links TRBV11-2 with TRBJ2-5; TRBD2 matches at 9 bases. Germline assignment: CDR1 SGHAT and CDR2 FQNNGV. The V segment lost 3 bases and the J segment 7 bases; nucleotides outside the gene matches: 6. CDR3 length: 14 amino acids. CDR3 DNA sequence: TGTGCCAGCAGCTTCGTGACTAGCGGCGGGACCCAGTACTTC. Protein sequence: CASSFVTSGGTQYF.

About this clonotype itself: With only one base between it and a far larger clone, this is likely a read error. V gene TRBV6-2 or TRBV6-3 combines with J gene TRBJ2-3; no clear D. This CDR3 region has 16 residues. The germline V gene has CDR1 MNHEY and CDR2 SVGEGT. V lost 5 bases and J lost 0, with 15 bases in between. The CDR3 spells CASSETGSPSTDTQYF. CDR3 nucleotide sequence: TGTGCCAGCAGTGAGACCGGCAGTCCTAGCACAGATACGCAGTATTTT.